These T cell receptor beta chains were read from a single sample in a study of T cell clonotyping in hematopoietic cell transplantation. Produced via immunoSEQ multiplex PCR; TCRdb's table is partial and in-frame only. This table has about 16,000 clones, 80% to 90% appearing once. The sequenced sample consisted of peripheral blood mononuclear cells. These receptors were taken from a woman in her thirties or forties in good health. Some clones in this sample may be carry-over from other donors' samples. CDR3s include the opening cysteine and the closing phenylalanine or tryptophan. Each record gives: J gene, D gene, clone size, V gene, CDR3 protein, CDR3 DNA. D genes are given only for firm matches. Not every row has a clone size; where given, it reads once, few, many or a size class.

>TRBJ1-5|TRBD1|few|TRBV7-9
CASSLGTGGNQPQHF
TGTGCCAGCAGCTTAGGGACAGGGGGCAATCAGCCCCAGCATTTT
>TRBJ1-4|NA|NA|TRBV11-1
CASSLGRAEKLFF
TGTGCCAGCAGCTTAGGACGGGCAGAAAAACTGTTTTTT
>TRBJ1-5|NA|NA|TRBV6-5
CASSRTDLRQPQHF
TGTGCCAGCAGTCGGACGGACTTACGGCAGCCCCAGCATTTT
>TRBJ2-7|NA|NA|TRBV30
CAWKPDLRGLEQYF
TGTGCCTGGAAACCGGACCTGAGGGGTCTCGAGCAGTACTTC
>TRBJ1-5|TRBD1|NA|TRBV27
CASGQERAQPQHF
TGTGCCAGCGGACAGGAACGGGCTCAGCCCCAGCATTTT
>TRBJ1-3|TRBD1|NA|TRBV9
CASSVETGSGNTIYF
TGTGCCAGCAGCGTAGAGACAGGGTCTGGAAACACCATATATTTT
>TRBJ2-7|TRBD2|few|TRBV7-6
CASSSVPSGYEQYF
TGTGCCAGCAGCTCCGTGCCTAGCGGCTACGAGCAGTACTTC
>TRBJ1-2|NA|few|TRBV19
CASNQLNYGYTF
TGTGCCAGCAATCAGCTAAACTATGGCTACACCTTC
>TRBJ2-7|TRBD2|NA|TRBV5-6
CASSLGAGREGYEQYF
TGTGCCAGCAGCTTGGGGGCAGGGCGGGAGGGATACGAGCAGTACTTC
>TRBJ2-2|NA|NA|TRBV27
CASRGVWLLGWVGELFF
TGTGCCAGCAGGGGCGTGTGGCTCCTGGGCTGGGTGGGGGAGCTGTTTTTT
>TRBJ2-7|NA|NA|TRBV10-2
CASSESFGSYEQYF
TGCGCCAGCAGTGAGTCGTTCGGCTCCTACGAGCAGTACTTC
>TRBJ2-7|NA|NA|TRBV28
CASSPRGTPSYEQYF
TGTGCCAGCAGTCCAAGGGGGACACCCTCCTACGAGCAGTACTTC
>TRBJ2-1|TRBD1|NA|TRBV4-3
CASSQDRTGFYNEQFF
TGCGCCAGCAGCCAAGATAGGACAGGCTTCTACAATGAGCAGTTCTTC
>TRBJ2-5|NA|NA|TRBV2
CASKVQETQYF
TGTGCCAGCAAGGTCCAAGAGACCCAGTACTTC
>TRBJ2-5|TRBD1|NA|TRBV6-6
CASRTGRGIQETQYF
TGTGCCAGCAGAACCGGCAGGGGGATACAAGAGACCCAGTACTTC
>TRBJ1-4|NA|few|TRBV25-1
CASSEFVAGLNEKLFF
TGTGCCAGCAGTGAATTCGTAGCCGGTCTTAATGAAAAACTGTTTTTT
>TRBJ2-4|NA|NA|TRBV7-6
CASSSSSPGGSIQYF
TGTGCCAGCAGCTCGAGCAGTCCAGGGGGGTCCATTCAGTACTTC
>TRBJ2-1|NA|NA|TRBV11-1
CASTLRASVSDNEQFF
TGTGCCAGCACCCTCCGCGCTAGCGTTAGTGACAATGAGCAGTTCTTC
>TRBJ2-1|TRBD2|NA|TRBV19
CASSWLAGGNLEQFF
TGTGCCAGTAGTTGGCTAGCGGGGGGGAATCTAGAGCAGTTCTTC
>TRBJ2-3|NA|NA|TRBV29-1
CSVGTGTDTQYF
TGCAGCGTTGGAACGGGAACAGATACGCAGTATTTT
>TRBJ1-5|NA|NA|TRBV6-1
CATSLDINQPQHF
TGTGCCACCTCCTTAGACATTAATCAGCCCCAGCATTTT
>TRBJ1-4|NA|NA|TRBV28
CASNPGDHNEKLFF
TGTGCCAGTAACCCCGGGGACCATAATGAAAAACTGTTTTTT